The 6 T cell receptor beta chains given below trace back to one sample, sequenced in a study of Ad26.COV2.S vaccination and SARS-CoV-2 variants. The treatment: roughly 19 received Ad26.COV2.S at low or high dose, single or two shots; about 5 received placebo; per-sample allocation not given. The study sampled participants on day 63 after the first vaccine or placebo injection. Clones were read by immunoSEQ multiplex PCR, and TCRdb kept only the in-frame ones, dropping some. The sample gives approximately 300,000 clones, just under 85% of which show up once; roughly 2% is in the top ten. The sequencing used peripheral blood, collected in a trial of Ad26.COV2.S vaccine versus placebo. The receptors stem from a person aged 18-60 years who received the Ad26.COV2.S COVID-19 vaccine or a placebo.

This rearrangement joins TRBV4-1 to TRBJ2-3, with TRBD1 identical over 10 bases. The V gene's germline CDR1 is MGHRA and CDR2 YSYEKL. This CDR3 comprises 15 residues. The junction had 3 bases not matched to a gene; V was cut back by 5 bases and J by 1 base. CDR3 sequence reads: CASSWTGGGTDTQYF. The CDR3 DNA reads TGCGCCAGCAGCTGGACAGGGGGGGGCACAGATACGCAGTATTTT.

As DNA, the CDR3 is TGTGCCAGCAGTTCGTATGGTGAGCAGTTCTTC. The encoded protein is CASSSYGEQFF. The genes are TRBV27 and TRBJ2-1; D gene ambiguous. CDR3 length: 11 residues. Germline V gene lookup returns CDR1 MNHEY and CDR2 SMNVEV (reference sequence). V gave up 4 bases and J gave up 9 bases, with 7 bases separating them.

The V gene is TRBV6-5, the J gene TRBJ2-1; D is unclear. Germline V gene data show CDR1 as MNHEY and CDR2 as SVGAGI. There are 15 residues in the CDR3. Trimming removed 3 bases at V and 4 bases at J, with 13 bases between. CDR3 coding DNA: TGTGCCAGCAGTTATGGCGACGAAACTTACAATGAGCAGTTCTTC. Translation gives CASSYGDETYNEQFF.

The CDR3 DNA is TGTGTCAGAAGCTTAGCGGGCAGGGCAGCTGTAGTCTATGGCTACACCTTC. This codes for CVRSLAGRAAVVYGYTF. This chain links TRBV7-5 with TRBJ1-2; no check of the table's D call, TRBD1, against the DNA was made. TRBV7-5 is a recognized pseudogene. The CDR3 length is 17 residues.

The rearrangement uses TRBV5-1 and TRBJ2-2; 9 bases agree with TRBD2. The CDR3 length is 17 residues. Unmatched junction bases numbered 10, after V lost 1 base and J lost 6 bases. Germline lookup yields CDR1 SGHRS and CDR2 YFSETQ. DNA of the CDR3: TGCGCCAGCAGCTTGACACGAGCGGGGGGAATCGCCGGGGAGCTGTTTTTT. This encodes CASSLTRAGGIAGELFF. Supplemented by reference TRBV5-1 and TRBJ2-2, the full variable domain reads KAGVTQTPRYLIKTRGQQVTLSCSPISGHRSVSWYQQTPGQGLQFLFEYFSETQRNKGNFPGRFSGRQFSNSRSEMNVSTLELGDSALYLCASSLTRAGGIAGELFFGEGSRLTVL.

CDR3 region: CASKPLPGGRLYEQYF. The CDR3 nucleotides are TGTGCCAGCAAACCCCTCCCTGGTGGACGACTGTACGAGCAGTACTTC. The chain carries TRBV7-2 and TRBJ2-7; D is unclear. The CDR3 totals 16 residues. V was clipped by 7 bases and J by 4 bases, with 23 bases between them. CDR1 is SGHTA, CDR2 FQGNSA, per germline.